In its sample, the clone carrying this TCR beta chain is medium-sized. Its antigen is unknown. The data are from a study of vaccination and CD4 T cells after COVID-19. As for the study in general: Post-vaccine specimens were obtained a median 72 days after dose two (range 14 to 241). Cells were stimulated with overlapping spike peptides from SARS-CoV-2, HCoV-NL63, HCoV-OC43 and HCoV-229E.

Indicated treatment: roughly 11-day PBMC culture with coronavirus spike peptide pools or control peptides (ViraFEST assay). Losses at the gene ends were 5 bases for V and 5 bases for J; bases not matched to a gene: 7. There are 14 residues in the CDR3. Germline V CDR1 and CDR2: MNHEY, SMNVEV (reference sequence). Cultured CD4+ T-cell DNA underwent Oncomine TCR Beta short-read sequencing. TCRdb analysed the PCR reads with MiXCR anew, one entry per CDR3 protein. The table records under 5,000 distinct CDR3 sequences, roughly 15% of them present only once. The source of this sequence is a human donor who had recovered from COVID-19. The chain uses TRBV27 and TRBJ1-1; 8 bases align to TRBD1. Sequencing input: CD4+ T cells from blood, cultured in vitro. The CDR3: CASSHRQGRTEAFF. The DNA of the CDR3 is TGTGCCAGCAGTCACCGACAGGGGAGGACTGAAGCTTTCTTT.